The 23 T cell receptor beta chains below all came from one sample that was sequenced in a study of blood T cells in healthy people across ages. Then a second PCR, running about 7 to 11 cycles, was carried out with a sample-barcoded 5' primer and a J-beta primer mix. Each CDR3 protein is one row after TCRdb ran MiXCR on the 5' RACE reads. Altogether more than 1,000,000 distinct CDR3 sequences are present, 20% to 25% being singletons, with the ten largest covering less than 0.85%. Separately, the same data were catalogued under a study of T cells of mothers and their children.

Sequenced sample: blood. These receptors all come from a girl aged 2 to 10 in good health.

The rearrangement joins TRBV20-1 to TRBJ2-5, with D perhaps matching TRBD2 (5 bases). The DNA end favors TRBJ2-1, so the J call may be wrong. The CDR3 loop spans 16 amino acids. Germline values: CDR1 DFQATT, CDR2 SNEGSKA (reference sequence). The CDR3 DNA reads TGCAGTGCTAGTGGACTCTCCGCAGTGAATTACAATGAGCAGTTCTTC. Translated: CSASGLSAVNYNEQFF.

The chain employs TRBV11-2 and TRBJ1-1; D may be TRBD1 (5 bases). This CDR3 has 14 residues. Germline-derived CDR1 and CDR2 are SGHAT and FQNNGV. The germline V and J ends were trimmed by 1 base and 6 bases, with 12 bases remaining between them. The CDR3 loop reads CASSLVPAGPEAFF. As DNA, the CDR3 is TGTGCCAGCAGCTTAGTACCGGCAGGGCCTGAAGCTTTCTTT.

The chain has TRBV12-3 or TRBV12-4 and TRBJ1-2; TRBD1 might be the D (5 bases). The CDR3 loop spans 13 amino acids. Trimming pared 5 bases from V and 4 bases from J, leaving 11 bases between. CDR3 nucleotide sequence: TGTGCCAGCAGTAAGGGGACGGGCTATGGCTACACCTTC. Translated: CASSKGTGYGYTF.

The chain has TRBV28 and TRBJ2-5, with no clear D. Gene TRBJ2-7 matches the end of the DNA better, so the J call may be wrong. The CDR3 runs to 13 residues. CDR1 is MDHEN and CDR2 is SYDVKM in the germline V gene. The CDR3 protein is CASSFGFGYEQYF. The DNA for the CDR3 is TGTGCCAGCAGTTTTGGTTTTGGATACGAGCAGTACTTC.

This clonotype was seen only a few times. V gene TRBV4-1 combines with J gene TRBJ2-7, with 12 bases fitting TRBD2. CDR3 size: 15 residues. Germline assignment: CDR1 MGHRA and CDR2 YSYEKL. J lost 4 bases, V lost 0 bases, and 1 base had no gene match. This chain's CDR3 is CASSQEGTSGYEQYF. The DNA for the CDR3 is TGCGCCAGCAGCCAAGAGGGGACTAGCGGGTACGAGCAGTACTTC.

This clonotype appeared a few times. The chain combines TRBV6-2 or TRBV6-3 with TRBJ1-1, with D tentatively TRBD1 (6 bases). V lost 9 bases and J lost 2, with 13 bases in between. CDR3 size: 13 residues. Per germline, CDR1 MNHEY and CDR2 SVGEGT. This CDR3 is CASQKGGNTEAFF. CDR3 coding DNA: TGTGCCAGTCAGAAGGGGGGAAACACTGAAGCTTTCTTT.

CDR3 sequence (DNA): TGCGCCAGCAGCTTTCGGGCGTACTACGAGCAGTACTTC. Protein sequence: CASSFRAYYEQYF. The gene calls are TRBV5-1 and TRBJ2-7; D is unclear. The CDR3 covers 13 residues. V shed 2 bases and J shed 3 bases, with 9 bases lying between them. Germline lookup yields CDR1 SGHRS and CDR2 YFSETQ.

CDR3 nucleotides: TGTGCCAGCAGCGGAGGACTAGGGGAACAATACGAGCAGTTCTTC. This sequence encodes CASSGGLGEQYEQFF. The V and J genes are TRBV7-2 and TRBJ2-5; TRBD2 matches 7 bases. The last part of the DNA fits TRBJ2-1 better; the J call may be wrong. This CDR3 comprises 15 residues. The germline CDR1 and CDR2 sequences are SGHTA and FQGNSA.

The V call is TRBV6-5, the J call TRBJ2-6; D is possibly TRBD1 (6 bases). V was shortened by 8 bases and J by 7 bases, with 15 bases between the two germline ends. The CDR3 runs to 14 residues. The germline V gene encodes CDR1 MNHEY and CDR2 SVGAGI. This CDR3 is CASGPGDTANVLTF. CDR3 DNA sequence: TGTGCCAGCGGTCCCGGGGACACCGCCAACGTCCTGACTTTC.

V is TRBV4-1 and J is TRBJ2-1; 8 nucleotides match TRBD1. Trimming removed 4 bases from V and 3 bases from J; junction bases left unmatched: 5. The germline CDR1 and CDR2 sequences are MGHRA and YSYEKL. The CDR3 totals 15 residues. CDR3 sequence (DNA): TGCGCCAGCAGCCCATTGACAGGGGACTACAATGAGCAGTTCTTC. This gives the protein CASSPLTGDYNEQFF.

The V gene is TRBV29-1, the J gene TRBJ2-7, with 9 bases aligning to TRBD2. J lost 5 bases, V lost 5 bases, and 7 bases had no gene match. Per the germline V gene, CDR1 is SQVTM and CDR2 is ANQGSEA. This CDR3 spans 13 amino acids. CDR3 nucleotide sequence: TGCAGCGTTTCTAAGGGGACTAGCAACGAGCAGTACTTC. This translates into CSVSKGTSNEQYF.

V and J are TRBV7-9 and TRBJ2-5; D may be TRBD1 (5 bases). Gene TRBJ2-1 matches the end of the DNA better, so the J call may be wrong. The germline V gene encodes CDR1 SEHNR and CDR2 FQNEAQ (reference sequence). This CDR3 has 16 amino acids. The CDR3 loop reads CASSPNLGRGSNEQFF. CDR3 coding DNA: TGTGCCAGCAGCCCGAATCTCGGTAGGGGCTCCAATGAGCAGTTCTTC.

V and J are TRBV29-1 and TRBJ2-3; D is unclear. The CDR3 is 12 residues long. Per germline, CDR1 SQVTM and CDR2 ANQGSEA. V gave up 4 bases and J gave up 5 bases, with 10 bases separating them. The CDR3 nucleotides are TGCAGCGTTGTAGGTTTCGGAGATACGCAGTATTTT. Protein: CSVVGFGDTQYF.

As DNA, the CDR3 is TGCGCCAGCAGCCAAGATCTTTCATATACGCAGTATTTT. Protein: CASSQDLSYTQYF. The chain uses TRBV4-3 and TRBJ2-3; D unclear. The V gene's germline CDR1 is LGHNA and CDR2 YSLEER. The CDR3 sequence is 13 residues long. With 0 bases removed from V and 7 bases from J, the gap between germline ends came to 8 bases.

The genes are TRBV7-9 and TRBJ2-5; D is undetermined. V dropped 8 bases and J dropped 4 bases, with 11 bases sitting between them. Germline CDR1 reads SEHNR; CDR2 reads FQNEAQ (reference sequence). The CDR3 sequence is 12 residues long. The CDR3 coding sequence is TGTGCCAGCGCCGACACCCCAGAGACCCAGTACTTC. As protein: CASADTPETQYF.

This chain uses TRBV20-1 with TRBJ2-7; the match to TRBD1 covers 9 bases. Germline V gene sequence: CDR1 DFQATT, CDR2 SNEGSKA (reference sequence). CDR3 length equals 15 residues. With 2 bases clipped from V and 2 bases from J, the junction kept 7 bases outside the gene matches. The CDR3 DNA reads TGCAGTGCTAGAATTATCGGGACAGGGCCCTACGAGCAGTACTTC. It is translated as CSARIIGTGPYEQYF.

This chain connects TRBV14 to TRBJ2-1, with D perhaps given as TRBD1 or TRBD2 (5 bases each). Germline V CDR1 and CDR2: SGHDN, FVKESK. V was trimmed by 1 base and J by 4 bases, leaving 17 bases between them. There are 17 residues in the CDR3. CDR3 region: CASSQVGGFSRYNEQFF. In DNA, the CDR3 is TGTGCCAGCAGCCAAGTTGGGGGTTTCAGTAGGTACAATGAGCAGTTCTTC.

J is TRBJ2-5 and V is TRBV7-9; weak D call: TRBD2 (5 bases). The assigned J gene may be wrong: the sequence end matches TRBJ2-7 better. The CDR3 has 14 amino acids. Germline V gives CDR1 SEHNR, CDR2 FQNEAQ (reference sequence). The CDR3 here is CASSLGYGENEQYF. CDR3 sequence (DNA): TGTGCCAGCAGCTTAGGATACGGGGAAAACGAGCAGTACTTC.

The rearrangement links TRBV11-2 to TRBJ2-1; 13 nucleotides agree with TRBD2. Germline loops: CDR1 SGHAT, CDR2 FQNNGV. V shed 2 bases and J 2 bases; nucleotides not matched to a gene: 6. The length of the CDR3 is 18 residues. The CDR3 loop reads CASSLWSGLAGTYNEQFF. The DNA for the CDR3 is TGTGCCAGCAGCTTATGGTCGGGACTAGCGGGGACCTACAATGAGCAGTTCTTC.

The chain couples TRBV7-2 to TRBJ2-4; 9 nucleotides agree with TRBD2. The J call could be wrong; TRBJ2-5 is a better fit for the DNA end. The CDR3 totals 13 residues. Germline CDR1 reads SGHTA; CDR2 reads FQGNSA. The CDR3 loop reads CASTLAGMETQYF. The CDR3 coding sequence is TGTGCCAGCACCCTAGCGGGGATGGAGACCCAGTACTTC.

The genes are TRBV7-2 and TRBJ2-1; TRBD1 agrees at 7 bases. Germline CDR1 is SGHTA and CDR2 is FQGNSA. This CDR3 has 13 residues. V lost 1 base to trimming and J lost 9 bases; unmatched junction nucleotides: 3. CDR3 amino acids: CASSLEGDSEQFF. CDR3 in DNA: TGTGCCAGCAGCTTAGAAGGGGACAGTGAGCAGTTCTTC.

As for this clonotype: Given the absence of the conserved phenylalanine or tryptophan at the CDR3 end, a read error is likely. V gene TRBV29-1 combines with J gene TRBJ2-5; D tentatively fits TRBD1 or TRBD2 (5 bases each). The CDR3 runs 14 residues. The germline V and J ends were trimmed by 4 bases and 5 bases, with 17 bases remaining between them. CDR1 and CDR2 from the germline V gene are SQVTM and ANQGSEA. As DNA, the CDR3 is TGCAGCGTTGCCCCTATGGGGGTTCAGGAGACCCAGTACCTC. Translation gives CSVAPMGVQETQYL.

This clonotype was seen a few times. J is TRBJ2-6 and V is TRBV7-3, with D perhaps assigned TRBD1 or TRBD2 (6 bases each). The ends were cut back, 2 bases at V and 1 base at J, with 21 bases in the middle. CDR1 and CDR2 (germline): SGHTA, FQGTGA. The CDR3 loop spans 20 amino acids. The CDR3 sequence is CASSLVGQGGKVSGANVLTF. The CDR3 DNA is TGTGCCAGCAGCTTAGTGGGGCAAGGGGGGAAGGTGTCTGGGGCCAACGTCCTGACTTTC.